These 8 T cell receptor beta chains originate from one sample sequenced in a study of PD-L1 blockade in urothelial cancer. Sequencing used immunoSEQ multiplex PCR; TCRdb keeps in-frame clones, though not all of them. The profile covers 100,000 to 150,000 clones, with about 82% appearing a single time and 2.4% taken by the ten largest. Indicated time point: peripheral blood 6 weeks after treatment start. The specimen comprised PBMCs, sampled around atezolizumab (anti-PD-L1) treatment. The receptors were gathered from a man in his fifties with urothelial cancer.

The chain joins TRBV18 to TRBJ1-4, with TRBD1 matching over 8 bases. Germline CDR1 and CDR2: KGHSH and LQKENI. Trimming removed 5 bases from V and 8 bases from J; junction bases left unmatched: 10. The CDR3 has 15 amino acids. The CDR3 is CASSSTTGAREKLFF. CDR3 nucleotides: TGTGCCAGCTCATCTACGACAGGGGCAAGAGAAAAACTGTTTTTT.

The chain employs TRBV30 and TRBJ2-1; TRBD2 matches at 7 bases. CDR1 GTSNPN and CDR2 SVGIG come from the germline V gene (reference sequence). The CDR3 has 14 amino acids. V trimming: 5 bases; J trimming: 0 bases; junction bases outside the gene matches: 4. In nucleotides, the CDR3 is TGTGCCTGGGACATAGCGGGCTCCTACAATGAGCAGTTCTTC. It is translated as CAWDIAGSYNEQFF.

CDR3 nucleotides: TGTGCCAGCAGTTTTTCCCGGGGGTTTTCCTACGAGCAGTACTTC. This encodes CASSFSRGFSYEQYF. The V gene is TRBV7-2, the J gene TRBJ2-7, with D possibly being TRBD2 (6 bases). The ends were cut back, 6 bases at V and 1 base at J, with 16 bases in the middle. Germline V lookup: CDR1 SGHTA, CDR2 FQGNSA. The CDR3 is 15 residues long.

Here the CDR3 reads CASSRLAGEEDTQYF. As DNA, the CDR3 is TGCGCCAGCAGCCGACTAGCGGGAGAGGAGGATACGCAGTATTTT. The rearrangement links TRBV10-2 to TRBJ2-3; 12 positions agree with TRBD2. J was trimmed by 6 bases and V by 6 bases; bases with no gene match: 7. CDR3 length: 15 amino acids. Germline V gene lookup returns CDR1 WSHSY and CDR2 SAAADI.

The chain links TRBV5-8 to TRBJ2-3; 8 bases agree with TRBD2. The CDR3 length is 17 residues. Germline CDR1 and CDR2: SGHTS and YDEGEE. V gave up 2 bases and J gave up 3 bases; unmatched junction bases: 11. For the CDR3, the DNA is TGTGCCAGCAGCTTAATCACGGGAGGGCCGAGGACAGATACGCAGTATTTT. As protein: CASSLITGGPRTDTQYF.

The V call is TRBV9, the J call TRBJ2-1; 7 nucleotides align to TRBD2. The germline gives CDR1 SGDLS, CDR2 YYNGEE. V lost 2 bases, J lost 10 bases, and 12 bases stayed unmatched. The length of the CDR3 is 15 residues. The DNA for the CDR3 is TGTGCCAGCAGCGTCCGGGACTACTACCGCCCGGAGCAGTTCTTC. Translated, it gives CASSVRDYYRPEQFF. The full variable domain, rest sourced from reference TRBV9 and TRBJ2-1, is DSGVTQTPKHLITATGQRVTLRCSPRSGDLSVYWYQQSLDQGLQFLIQYYNGEERAKGNILERFSAQQFPDLHSELNLSSLELGDSALYFCASSVRDYYRPEQFFGPGTRLTVL.

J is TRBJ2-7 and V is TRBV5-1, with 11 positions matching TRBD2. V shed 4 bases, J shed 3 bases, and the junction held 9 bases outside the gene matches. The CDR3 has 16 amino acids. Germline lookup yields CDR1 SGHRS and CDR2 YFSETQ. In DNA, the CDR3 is TGCGCCAGCAGCCGGACTAGCGGGTTGTTCTACTACGAGCAGTACTTC. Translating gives CASSRTSGLFYYEQYF.

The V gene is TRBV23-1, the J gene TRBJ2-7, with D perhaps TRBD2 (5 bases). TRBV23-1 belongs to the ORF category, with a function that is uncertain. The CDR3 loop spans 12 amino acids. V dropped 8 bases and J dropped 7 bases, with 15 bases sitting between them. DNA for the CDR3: TGCGCCAGCTCCCGGGAACCCCGGGAGCAGTACTTC. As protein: CASSREPREQYF.